These 26 T cell receptor beta chains share one sample of origin, sequenced in a study of T cell changes during pregnancy in multiple sclerosis. Produced via immunoSEQ multiplex PCR; TCRdb's table is partial and in-frame only. Of 20,000 to 25,000 clones in the sample, around nine tenths were seen once. The sequencing here drew on CD4+ T cells from peripheral blood mononuclear cells, taken in the first trimester of pregnancy. The source of these receptors is a female donor in good health, enrolled as a control in a pregnancy study.

The chain uses TRBV7-9 and TRBJ2-2; D possibly corresponds to TRBD2 (5 bases). CDR3 length equals 17 residues. CDR1 is SEHNR, CDR2 FQNEAQ, per germline (reference sequence). V lost 6 bases and J 0 bases, leaving 17 bases between the germline ends. CDR3 sequence: CASRGKGRTPNTGELFF. The CDR3 nucleotides read TGTGCCAGCAGGGGGAAAGGACGGACTCCGAACACCGGGGAGCTGTTTTTT.

The V gene is TRBV6-5, the J gene TRBJ1-1; a weak D match, TRBD1 (6 bases). The CDR3 consists of 14 residues. Germline lookup yields CDR1 MNHEY and CDR2 SVGAGI. Trimming stripped 9 bases from V and 6 bases from J, with 20 bases between. This CDR3 is CASLRVRGAAEAFF. CDR3 bases: TGTGCCAGTCTTCGGGTGCGGGGGGCCGCTGAAGCTTTCTTT.

The rearrangement joins TRBV5-1 to TRBJ2-3; 14 bases agree with TRBD2. CDR3 length equals 18 residues. The trim removed 3 bases at V and 0 bases at J, leaving 6 bases unmatched. Germline V gene lookup returns CDR1 SGHRS and CDR2 YFSETQ. The CDR3: CASSSGLAGGSSTDTQYF. CDR3 coding DNA: TGCGCCAGCAGCTCCGGACTAGCGGGGGGCTCTAGCACAGATACGCAGTATTTT.

Written as DNA, the CDR3 is TGTGCCAGTAGTGCCTCAGGGGGGGCCAACGTCCTGACTTTC. It specifies CASSASGGANVLTF. The chain employs TRBV19 and TRBJ2-6; D may be TRBD1 (5 bases). CDR1 LNHDA and CDR2 SQIVND come from the germline V gene (reference sequence). Trimming stripped 5 bases from V and 4 bases from J, with 9 bases between. The CDR3 covers 14 residues.

This clone has more than one count but fewer than ten. The chain uses TRBV14 and TRBJ2-5, with 7 bases fitting TRBD1. CDR1 is SGHDN, CDR2 FVKESK, per germline. J gave up 5 bases and V 1 base, and 4 bases lay outside the gene matches. The CDR3 spans 14 residues. This CDR3 reads CASSQGARGETQYF. CDR3 nucleotide sequence: TGTGCCAGCAGCCAAGGGGCCAGGGGGGAGACCCAGTACTTC.

The CDR3 is CASSLIGSEQYF. In DNA, the CDR3 is TGCGCCAGCAGCTTAATCGGGAGCGAGCAGTACTTC. The chain joins TRBV5-1 to TRBJ2-7, with TRBD2 as a possible D gene (6 bases). The V gene's germline CDR1 is SGHRS and CDR2 YFSETQ. The CDR3 runs to 12 residues. Between the trimmed V and J ends, which lost 2 bases and 6 bases, there was a span of 9 bases.

This clone appeared a few times. This sequence joins TRBV19 and TRBJ1-2; no clear D gene. V was clipped by 8 bases and J by 6 bases, with 19 bases between them. Per germline, CDR1 LNHDA and CDR2 SQIVND (reference sequence). The CDR3 contains 14 residues. CDR3 nucleotides: TGTGCCAGTGAAGTAAAGGAGAATCGTGATGGCTACACCTTC. Its translation is CASEVKENRDGYTF.

The chain recombines TRBV6-1 with TRBJ1-4; D is undetermined. Germline V gene sequence: CDR1 MNHNS, CDR2 SASEGT. V lost 5 bases and J 4 bases, leaving 14 bases between the germline ends. The CDR3 runs to 15 residues. The CDR3 loop is CASSRSVGDNEKLFF. Here the CDR3 DNA reads TGTGCCAGCAGTCGGTCCGTAGGAGATAATGAAAAACTGTTTTTT.

V is TRBV6-6 and J is TRBJ1-2; D uncertain. The CDR3 is 13 amino acids. In germline, CDR1 is MNHNY, CDR2 SVGAGI (reference sequence). Trimming shortened V by 11 bases and J by 6 bases, and 19 bases separated the two germline ends. CDR3 coding DNA: TGTGCCTCCTCCCCCCGGTTCGGGGATGGCTACACCTTC. Protein product: CASSPRFGDGYTF.

The V and J genes are TRBV2 and TRBJ2-5, with TRBD1 matching over 10 bases. The germline V gene encodes CDR1 SNHLY and CDR2 FYNNEI. Trimming took 4 bases from V and 4 from J; bases not matched to a gene: 6. The CDR3 extends over 15 amino acids. In DNA form, the CDR3 reads TGTGCCAGCAGTGGACAGGGGGCGAGAGGAGAGACCCAGTACTTC. Its protein is CASSGQGARGETQYF.

This chain joins TRBV27 and TRBJ2-5, with 9 bases that match TRBD1. The germline V gene has CDR1 MNHEY and CDR2 SMNVEV (reference sequence). CDR3 length: 17 amino acids. Trimming took 2 bases from V and 3 from J; bases not matched to a gene: 10. The CDR3 spells CASSLKLGGTGKETQYF. Here the CDR3 DNA reads TGTGCCAGCAGTTTAAAATTGGGGGGGACAGGGAAAGAGACCCAGTACTTC.

By proportion, this clone is medium-sized. This chain connects TRBV9 to TRBJ2-1; 8 bases fit TRBD2. J gave up 5 bases and V 4 bases, and 11 bases lay outside the gene matches. The germline gives CDR1 SGDLS, CDR2 YYNGEE. The length of the CDR3 is 16 residues. The CDR3, as DNA: TGTGCCAGCAGCATTACCCTCCAGCGGGGGAACAATGAGCAGTTCTTC. This codes for CASSITLQRGNNEQFF.

V is TRBV27 and J is TRBJ2-3; unclear D gene. The CDR3 extends over 14 amino acids. V was clipped by 2 bases and J by 0 bases, with 6 bases between them. From germline, CDR1 is MNHEY and CDR2 SMNVEV (reference sequence). DNA of the CDR3: TGTGCCAGCAGTTTAGCTAGAAGCACAGATACGCAGTATTTT. Amino acid sequence: CASSLARSTDTQYF.

The V call is TRBV10-3, the J call TRBJ1-3, with D tentatively TRBD1 (6 bases). Between the trimmed V and J ends, which lost 10 bases and 4 bases, there was a span of 11 bases. CDR1 and CDR2 from the germline V gene are ENHRY and SYGVKD. The CDR3 is made up of 12 amino acids. The CDR3 DNA reads TGTGCCACCACAGGGCCCGGAAACACCATATATTTT. Residues: CATTGPGNTIYF.

The chain carries TRBV5-1 and TRBJ2-7; TRBD2 matches 10 bases. Germline CDR1 reads SGHRS; CDR2 reads YFSETQ. The J segment lost 6 bases and the V segment lost 0 bases, leaving 9 bases of the junction unmatched. The length of the CDR3 is 16 residues. CDR3 loop: CASSLAEGSGGREQYF. CDR3 bases: TGCGCCAGCAGCTTGGCAGAGGGTAGCGGGGGGCGCGAGCAGTACTTC.

The chain carries TRBV5-1 and TRBJ2-3, with 9 bases that match TRBD2. Trimming removed 1 base from V and 0 bases from J; junction bases left unmatched: 6. From germline, CDR1 is SGHRS and CDR2 YFSETQ. The CDR3 is 17 residues long. The CDR3 is CASSLLASGDSTDTQYF. CDR3 coding DNA: TGCGCCAGCAGCTTGCTGGCTAGCGGGGACAGCACAGATACGCAGTATTTT.

The rearrangement uses TRBV7-3 and TRBJ1-1; D call uncertain. Trimming took off 1 base at V and 5 bases at J, with 11 bases between the two ends. The germline V gene encodes CDR1 SGHTA and CDR2 FQGTGA. The CDR3 has 14 residues. CDR3 sequence: CASSLKFTGTEAFF. CDR3 DNA: TGTGCCAGCAGCTTAAAATTCACCGGGACTGAAGCTTTCTTT.

This clone was detected a few times. The rearrangement links TRBV7-9 to TRBJ1-5; 7 nucleotides align to TRBD1. The CDR3 has 16 amino acids. Germline V gene data show CDR1 as SEHNR and CDR2 as FQNEAQ (reference sequence). V lost 2 bases, J lost 2 bases, and 6 bases stayed unmatched. CDR3 sequence reads: CASSLTSGTGNQPQHF. In DNA, the CDR3 is TGTGCCAGCAGCTTAACTTCCGGGACAGGCAATCAGCCCCAGCATTTT. The variable domain in full, with the rest retrieved from reference TRBV7-9 and TRBJ1-5, is DTGVSQNPRHKITKRGQNVTFRCDPISEHNRLYWYRQTLGQGPEFLTYFQNEAQLEKSRLLSDRFSAERPKGSFSTLEIQRTEQGDSAMYLCASSLTSGTGNQPQHFGDGTRLSIL.

The V and J genes are TRBV5-1 and TRBJ2-7, with a weak D call TRBD2 (6 bases). CDR3 length equals 15 residues. Germline V gene data show CDR1 as SGHRS and CDR2 as YFSETQ. Trimming stripped 4 bases from V and 6 bases from J, with 20 bases between. The CDR3 protein is CASSLTGTVPGEQYF. The CDR3 coding sequence is TGCGCCAGCAGCCTGACCGGGACTGTACCGGGCGAGCAGTACTTC. The entire variable domain, with the rest obtained from reference TRBV5-1 and TRBJ2-7, is as follows: KAGVTQTPRYLIKTRGQQVTLSCSPISGHRSVSWYQQTPGQGLQFLFEYFSETQRNKGNFPGRFSGRQFSNSRSEMNVSTLELGDSALYLCASSLTGTVPGEQYFGPGTRLTVT.

This clone was seen once. The chain employs TRBV4-1 and TRBJ2-1; D might be TRBD1 (5 bases). This CDR3 spans 17 amino acids. Trimming removed 1 base from V and 7 bases from J, with 20 bases in between. CDR1 and CDR2 from the germline V gene are MGHRA and YSYEKL. CDR3 sequence: CASSQVGRGGVGNEQFF. For the CDR3, the DNA is TGCGCCAGCAGCCAAGTTGGTAGGGGCGGAGTGGGGAATGAGCAGTTCTTC.

This CDR3 is CASTINRGRTNQPQHF. CDR3 in DNA: TGTGCCAGCACCATCAACAGGGGGCGCACCAATCAGCCCCAGCATTTT. The genes are TRBV28 and TRBJ1-5, with 9 bases aligning to TRBD1. Germline V gene sequence: CDR1 MDHEN, CDR2 SYDVKM. The length of the CDR3 is 16 residues. V shed 7 bases and J 3 bases; nucleotides not matched to a gene: 10.

V usage is TRBV7-2 and J usage is TRBJ1-4; perhaps TRBD1 as D (5 bases). V dropped 4 bases and J dropped 0 bases, with 12 bases sitting between them. This CDR3 is built from 16 residues. Looked up from germline, CDR1 is SGHTA and CDR2 is FQGNSA. CDR3 nucleotides: TGTGCCAGCAGCTCCCGACAGAGATCAACTAATGAAAAACTGTTTTTT. Encoded protein: CASSSRQRSTNEKLFF.

The chain carries TRBV5-1 and TRBJ2-1; perhaps TRBD1 as D (6 bases). The CDR3 covers 17 residues. Germline V gene data show CDR1 as SGHRS and CDR2 as YFSETQ. V was trimmed by 0 bases and J by 6 bases, leaving 19 bases between them. The CDR3 nucleotides read TGCGCCAGCAGCTTGGGGACTTCGGCGAGGGGGAGCAATGAGCAGTTCTTC. Its protein product is CASSLGTSARGSNEQFF.

The V gene is TRBV6-6, the J gene TRBJ2-7, with TRBD2 matching over 10 bases. CDR3 length: 15 amino acids. J lost 6 bases, V lost 6 bases, and 11 bases had no gene match. Germline CDR1 and CDR2: MNHNY and SVGAGI (reference sequence). The CDR3 nucleotides are TGTGCCAGCAGCCTGGATAGCGGGGGGTCCCCCGAGCAGTACTTC. Residues: CASSLDSGGSPEQYF.

Only one count was recorded for this clone. The rearrangement uses TRBV7-2 and TRBJ1-1, with a weak D call TRBD1 (5 bases). V was trimmed by 4 bases and J by 4 bases, leaving 22 bases between them. The CDR3 length is 17 residues. The germline V gene encodes CDR1 SGHTA and CDR2 FQGNSA. The DNA for the CDR3 is TGTGCCAGCAGCTATAGAGCCGTTCAGGGTAGGGGCACTGAAGCTTTCTTT. Protein sequence: CASSYRAVQGRGTEAFF.

The V call is TRBV4-1, the J call TRBJ1-2; no definite D call. The CDR3 length is 15 residues. V shed 8 bases and J shed 5 bases, with 21 bases lying between them. Germline loops: CDR1 MGHRA, CDR2 YSYEKL. The CDR3 here is CASAPFFSIGYGYTF. CDR3 sequence (DNA): TGCGCCAGCGCCCCCTTTTTCTCTATCGGGTATGGCTACACCTTC.